This record covers a single T cell receptor beta chain. No antigen is known for it. A universal primer site and UMIs were added as TCR cDNA was made by 5'RACE template switching. Via MiXCR, TCRdb re-called the 5' RACE reads, giving one row per CDR3 protein. The data show 450,000 to 650,000 distinct CDR3 sequences, 20% to 25% seen once. The data belong to a study of T cells after yellow fever vaccination. For the study at large: Those fractions that held only low numbers of cells were prepared using the SMART-Seq v4 Ultra Low Input RNA kit.

Trimming removed 2 bases from V and 10 bases from J, with 21 bases in between. This CDR3 is built from 16 residues. Germline CDR1 MGHDK, CDR2 SYGVNS. Broader study findings: The appearance of a small share of clonotypes in both CD4 and CD8 compartments was observed. At around 96% for CD4 and over 80% for CD8, most primary-vaccination clones showed up again after the booster.

The V and J genes are TRBV25-1 and TRBJ1-5; D not resolved. The sample was PBMCs, taken about 20 days after the first yellow fever vaccination. The receptor's source is a man aged 18 to 30 who received the YFV17D yellow fever vaccine. CDR3 region: CASSERVWRINSPQHF. The CDR3 DNA sequence: TGTGCCAGCAGTGAAAGGGTATGGCGGATTAATTCACCCCAGCATTTT.